This TCR beta chain was captured by sequencing in a study of blood T cell repertoires in COVID-19. At the level of the study: The study drew acute and convalescent COVID-19 samples from the United States, Italy and Spain.

Of note for this clone: Other DNA variants within this sample encode the same CDR3.

Libraries were prepared by immunoSEQ multiplex PCR; TCRdb keeps only in-frame clonotypes and omits some of them. Here the sample spans approximately 90,000 clones, approximately 85% being singletons. V lost 3 bases and J 6 bases, leaving 14 bases between the germline ends. The CDR3 consists of 14 residues. The germline V gene has CDR1 MNHEY and CDR2 SMNVEV (reference sequence). The specimen was peripheral blood. The receptor's source is a human donor in a cohort sampled during active COVID-19. The V call is TRBV27, the J call TRBJ1-1, with a tentative D call TRBD1 (5 bases). DNA of the CDR3: TGTGCCAGCAGTTTGGGGCCCAGGGTCGCTGAAGCTTTCTTT. Translation gives CASSLGPRVAEAFF.